This TCR beta chain appears in the sequencing data of a study of shared clonotypes between healthy human individuals (TCRdb year 2020). Turning to the overall study: The cohort included three men and two women between 18 and 49 years of age. Per donor, three plates each were used for CD4 naive and CD4 memory, two for CD8 naive, and one for CD8 memory. To estimate repertoire size and how much clonotype sharing occurs between individuals, the study deeply sequenced the blood TCR repertoires of five healthy adults. To increase sequencing depth and limit assay-specific biases, different laboratories used diverse techniques to prepare libraries and sequence TCR repertoires. Between about 0.94 and 8.9 billion PBMCs per donor were obtained by leukapheresis.

Using the deep immunoSEQ assay, multiplex PCR amplified TCR CDR3 regions from genomic DNA. Extracted genomic DNA from each cell subset was spread evenly across all wells of several immunoSEQ 96-well plates, with each plate serving as a replicate. For sorted subsets, each replicate PCR was loaded with 200 ng genomic DNA, equivalent to 30,000 or so T cell genomes. Purified libraries were measured with a Qubit 3.0 fluorometer, size-checked on a Bioanalyzer 2100, and measured again with the KAPA Library Quantification kit. Each immunoSEQ 96-well plate was sequenced on its own single-read 150-cycle Illumina NextSeq 550 flow cell. The authors processed their data as follows. Because the immunoSEQ output included only junctional sequences and no quality scores, the filtering could not be the same as the filtering used for full-length reads. To assign V/J genes and CDR3, sequences were annotated against IMGT germline references using PyIR, a Python wrapper for IgBLAST v1.9. Reads were removed for weak V/J assignments (E-value above 1e-6), missing CDR3, stop codons, out-of-frame junctions, or ambiguous translated residues. V3J clonotypes were defined by identical inferred V gene, J gene, and CDR3 amino acid sequence. The percentage overlap between two repertoires was calculated by dividing the number of shared unique clonotypes by the size of the smaller repertoire. Three approaches were used to assess repertoire richness: RTK rarefaction, the Chao1 estimator, and Recon v2.1 estimates of unobserved clonotypes. Generation probabilities were computed with OLGA for all TCRbeta clonotypes obtained by the gDNA method from several donors. TCRdb stores this immuneACCESS table with in-frame sequences only. Part of the clones is absent; in the studies checked, under half of the shortfall reflects unresolved V genes, and no reason is known for the rest. V and J calls and clone size are those listed in that table; D and trimming were worked out from the DNA. Present in this sample are millions of clones, more than 90% of which were seen just once. In total, the top ten clones hold 0.11% to 0.15% of the sample.

Here is what the overall study found, with its caveats: Compared with non-shared clonotypes, clonotypes shared by all four sorted-subset donors had higher generation probabilities. Estimated clonotype richness was generally larger for naive than for memory subsets. Pairwise subsampling led to the expectation that sequencing depth would affect the degree of clonotype sharing among donors. The small number of donors limited the genetic and exposure-history diversity represented. Sampling was restricted to blood, and TCR repertoires in tissues likely differ from the TCR repertoires found in blood. Across a handful of donors, approximately 5% of naive CD4, around 3.3% of naive CD8, approximately 2.5% of memory CD4, and 0.3% to 0.45% of memory CD8 clonotypes were shared. Even with the large sequencing depth, rarefaction of the sorted-subset datasets indicated that sequencing was incomplete.

Spanning cysteine to phenylalanine, the CDR3 consists of 14 amino acids. The entry retains the CDR3 DNA only, 42 bases that are in frame from base 1. Sequences MNHNS (CDR1) and SASEGT (CDR2) are obtained from the germline V gene. V loses 0 bases of germline sequence and J loses 9 bases, and the interval between the two ends is 13 bases. On this clone: What this receptor recognizes is not known. No base-level quality is on record; no much larger clone is a single base apart.

The donors were healthy, HIV-negative adults with no recently reported acute infections or vaccinations. Every donor was a Caucasian adult living in Nashville, Tennessee, USA. CD4+ T cells were enriched by magnetic negative selection; naive cells were then positively selected on CD45RA, and the negative fraction formed the memory subset. Blood was obtained by leukapheresis, after which PBMCs were separated by Ficoll-Histopaque density gradient centrifugation and cryopreserved in liquid nitrogen vapor phase. Analytical flow cytometry was used to check the purity and quantity of every magnetically sorted T cell population. Genomic DNA was isolated from each sorted fraction and quantified by UV absorbance on a Nanodrop 2000c.

In this chain, TRBV6-1 is recombined with TRBJ2-3; the D segment could be TRBD2, given 5 matching bases. Sequencing used naive CD4+ T cells sorted from blood. The cell subset or site label corresponds to: CD45RA+ positively selected. The clonotype was recovered from a young man in good health. The CDR3 reads as follows: CASSEASAATTQYF. The DNA reads TGTGCCAGCAGTGAAGCCTCAGCGGCGACGACGCAGTATTTT.